A single sample is the source of the 2 T cell receptor beta chains below, sequenced in a study of vaccination and CD4 T cells after COVID-19. The Oncomine TCR Beta short-read assay was what sequenced the DNA obtained from cultured CD4+ T cells. TCRdb analysed the PCR reads with MiXCR anew, one entry per CDR3 protein. Of tens of thousands of distinct CDR3 sequences listed, approximately 40% are singletons. Treatment given: approximately nine-day PBMC culture with coronavirus spike peptide pools or control peptides (ViraFEST assay). These TCRs are of unknown antigen specificity. Material: CD4+ T cells from blood, cultured in vitro, obtained after SARS-CoV-2 vaccination. The receptors were gathered from a human donor who had recovered from COVID-19.

J is TRBJ1-1 and V is TRBV4-3; 7 positions agree with TRBD1. J gave up 4 bases and V 4 bases, and 6 bases lay outside the gene matches. The germline CDR1 and CDR2 sequences are LGHNA and YSLEER. The CDR3 consists of 14 residues. The CDR3 loop reads CASSRDQGVTEAFF. Written as DNA, the CDR3 is TGCGCCAGCAGCCGCGACCAGGGGGTCACTGAAGCTTTCTTT.

This clonotype has only a few counts. The rearrangement uses TRBV27 and TRBJ1-6; 10 bases fit TRBD1. There are 16 residues in the CDR3. Trimming took 0 bases from V and 10 from J; bases not matched to a gene: 6. The germline V gene encodes CDR1 MNHEY and CDR2 SMNVEV (reference sequence). CDR3 loop: CASSLSGGQGRSPLHF. DNA for the CDR3: TGTGCCAGCAGTTTATCGGGGGGACAGGGGAGGTCACCCCTCCACTTT.